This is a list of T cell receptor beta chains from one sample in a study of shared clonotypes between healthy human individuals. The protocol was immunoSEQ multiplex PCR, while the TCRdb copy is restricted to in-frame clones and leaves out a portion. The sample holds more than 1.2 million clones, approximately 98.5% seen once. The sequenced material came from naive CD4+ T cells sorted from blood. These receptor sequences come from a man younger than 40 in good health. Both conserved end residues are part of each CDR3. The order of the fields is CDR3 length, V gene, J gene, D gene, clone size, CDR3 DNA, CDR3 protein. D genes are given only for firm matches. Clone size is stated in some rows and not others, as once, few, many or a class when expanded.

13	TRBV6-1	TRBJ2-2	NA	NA	TGTGCCAGCAGACCCTCGGGGACCGGGGAGCTGTTTTTT	CASRPSGTGELFF
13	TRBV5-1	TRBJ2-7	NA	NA	TGCGCCAGCAGCTTAGGAGCAGCCTACGAGCAGTACTTC	CASSLGAAYEQYF
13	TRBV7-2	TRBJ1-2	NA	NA	TGTGCCAGCAGCCCCGACAGCAACTATGGCTACACCTTC	CASSPDSNYGYTF
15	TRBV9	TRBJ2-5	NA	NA	TGTGCCAGCAGCGTAGCTGCTACTCAAGGGGAGACCCAGTACTTC	CASSVAATQGETQYF
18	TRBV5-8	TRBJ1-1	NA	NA	TGTGCCAGCAGCTTGGTGGTCCGGAGGGGGACCCGGGCCACTGAAGCTTTCTTT	CASSLVVRRGTRATEAFF
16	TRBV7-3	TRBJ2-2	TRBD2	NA	TGTGCCAGCAGCTTAACTACGCTAGCGGGAGTCGGGGAGCTGTTTTTT	CASSLTTLAGVGELFF
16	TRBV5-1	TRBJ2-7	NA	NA	TGCGCCAGCAGCTTGGTCCCCCCCGGGGGCGCGGACGAGCGGTACTTC	CASSLVPPGGADERYF
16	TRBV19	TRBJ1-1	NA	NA	TGTGCCAGTAGTATTGGCGGATGGGGGGAGAACACTGAAGCTTTCTTT	CASSIGGWGENTEAFF
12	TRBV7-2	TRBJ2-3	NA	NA	TGTGCCAGCAGCTATTACACAGATACGCAGTATTTT	CASSYYTDTQYF
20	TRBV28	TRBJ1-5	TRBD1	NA	TGTGCCAGCAGTTTATGGCCGCGGGACAGTCCCCTATTTAGCAATCAGCCCCAGCATTTT	CASSLWPRDSPLFSNQPQHF
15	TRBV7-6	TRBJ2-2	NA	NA	TGTGCCAGCAGCTTAGTCGCTAGTCTCACCGGGGAGCTGTTTTTT	CASSLVASLTGELFF
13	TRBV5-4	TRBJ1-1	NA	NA	TGTGCCAGCAGCTTGGACCCCGACACTGAAGCTTTCTTT	CASSLDPDTEAFF
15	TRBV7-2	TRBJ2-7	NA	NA	TGTGCCAGCAGCTTAGCTAACAGCAACTCCTACGAGCAGTACTTC	CASSLANSNSYEQYF
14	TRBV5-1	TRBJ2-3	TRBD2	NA	TGCGCCAGCATGTCGGTAGCGGGTACAGATACGCAGTATTTT	CASMSVAGTDTQYF
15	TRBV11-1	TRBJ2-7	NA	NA	TGTGCCAGCAGCTTAGTAAGGGAGATAAACTACGAGCAGTACTTC	CASSLVREINYEQYF
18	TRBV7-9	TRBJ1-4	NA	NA	TGTGCCAGCAGCTTACCGAGACATAGCGGGGCAACTAATGAAAAACTGTTTTTT	CASSLPRHSGATNEKLFF
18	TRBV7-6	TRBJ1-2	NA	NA	TGTGCCAGCAGCTTAGGGCCCCCGGGGGGGTTAGCTAACTATGGCTACACCTTC	CASSLGPPGGLANYGYTF
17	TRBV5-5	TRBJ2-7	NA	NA	TGTGCCAGCAGCTTGGTTGGAGGGGTCGTGGGGGCCTACGAGCAGTACTTC	CASSLVGGVVGAYEQYF
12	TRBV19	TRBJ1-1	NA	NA	TGTGCCAGTTGGCGGTGGGATGGGGAAGCTTTCTTT	CASWRWDGEAFF
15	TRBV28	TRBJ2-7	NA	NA	TGTGCCACCTTATCCACGGGCTCTGGCTCCTACGAGCAGTACTTC	CATLSTGSGSYEQYF
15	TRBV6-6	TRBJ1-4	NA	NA	TGTGCCAGCAGCCTACGACGGGGGGCAGGTGAAAAACTGTTTTTT	CASSLRRGAGEKLFF
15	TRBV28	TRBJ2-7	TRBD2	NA	TGTGCCAGCAGTAGCGTGGGCGGGAGACGGTACGAGCAGTACTTC	CASSSVGGRRYEQYF
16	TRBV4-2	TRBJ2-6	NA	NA	TGTGCCAGCAGCCAAGATCTTGGTTCTGGGGCCAACGTCCTGACTTTC	CASSQDLGSGANVLTF
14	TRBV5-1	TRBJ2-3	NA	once	TGCGCCAGCGGCCCGGGGAGTAGCACAGATACGCAGTATTTT	CASGPGSSTDTQYF
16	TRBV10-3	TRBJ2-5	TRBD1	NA	TGTGCCATCAGTGAGCCGAGGACAGGGGTGGGGGAGACCCAGTACTTC	CAISEPRTGVGETQYF
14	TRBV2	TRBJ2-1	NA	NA	TGTGCCAGCAGAACAGGCCTCTCCTACAATGAGCAGTTCTTC	CASRTGLSYNEQFF
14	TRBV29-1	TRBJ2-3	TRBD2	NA	TGCAGCGTCGAGGGAGGGGATGGGACAGATACGCAGTATTTT	CSVEGGDGTDTQYF
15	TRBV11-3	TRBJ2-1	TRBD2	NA	TGTGCCAGCAGCCTACTAGCGGGAGGGCCGAGTGAGCAGTTCTTC	CASSLLAGGPSEQFF
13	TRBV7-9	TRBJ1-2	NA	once	TGTGCCAGCAGCCCCGGACAGCACTATGGCTACACCTTC	CASSPGQHYGYTF
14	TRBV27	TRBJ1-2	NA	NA	TGTGCCAGCAGTTTATCAGGCGCTAACTATGGCTACACCTTC	CASSLSGANYGYTF
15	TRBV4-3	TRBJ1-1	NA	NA	TGCGCCAGCAGCCAAGATAGGCAGATGAACACTGAAGCTTTCTTT	CASSQDRQMNTEAFF
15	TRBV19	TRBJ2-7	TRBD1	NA	TGTGCCAGTAGTACCCAGGGACAGGGAGGCTACGAGCAGTACTTC	CASSTQGQGGYEQYF
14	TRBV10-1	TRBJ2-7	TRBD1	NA	TGCGCCAGCAGTGGGACAGGGGGCTCCTACGAGCAGTACTTC	CASSGTGGSYEQYF
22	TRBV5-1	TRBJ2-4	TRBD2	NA	TGCGCCAGCAGCACAAATCCCGGGACTAGCCTTTCCCCAGCTACTACCAAAAACATTCAGTACTTC	CASSTNPGTSLSPATTKNIQYF
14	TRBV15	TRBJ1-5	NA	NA	TGTGCCACCAGCAGAGGACAGAGGGATCAGCCCCAGCATTTT	CATSRGQRDQPQHF
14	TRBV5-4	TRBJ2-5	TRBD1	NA	TGTGCCAGCAGCAACAGGGGCTCGCAAGAGACCCAGTACTTC	CASSNRGSQETQYF
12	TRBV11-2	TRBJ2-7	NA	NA	TGTGCCAGCAGCCGCTACTCCTACGAGCAGTACTTC	CASSRYSYEQYF
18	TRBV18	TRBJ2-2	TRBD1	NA	TGTGCCAGCTCAAGGTATACCCTACAGGGGGCTCGTCCTGGGGAGCTGTTTTTT	CASSRYTLQGARPGELFF
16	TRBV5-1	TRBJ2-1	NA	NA	TGCGCCAGCAGCTTGGATCCCGGGGGCTCCTACAATGAGCAGTTCTTC	CASSLDPGGSYNEQFF
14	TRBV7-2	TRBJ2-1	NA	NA	TGTGCCAGCAGCTTGAGGACCATAAGCAATGAGCAGTTCTTC	CASSLRTISNEQFF
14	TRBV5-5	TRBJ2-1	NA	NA	TGTGCCAGCAGCCGAGAAGGGGGAGTGGATGAGCAGTTCTTC	CASSREGGVDEQFF
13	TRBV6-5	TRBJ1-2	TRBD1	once	TGTGCCAGCAGTCGACAGGGGTCCTATGGCTACACCTTC	CASSRQGSYGYTF
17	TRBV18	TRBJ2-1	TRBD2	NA	TGTGCCAGCTCACCACCGTGGGGGACTAGCGGGAGGGATGAGCAGTTCTTC	CASSPPWGTSGRDEQFF
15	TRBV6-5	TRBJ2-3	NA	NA	TGTGCCAGCATGGGGGACTTCGCTGGAGCAGATACGCAGTATTTT	CASMGDFAGADTQYF
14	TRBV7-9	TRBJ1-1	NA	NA	TGTGCCAGCAGCCGTAGACCGATGAACACTGAAGCTTTCTTT	CASSRRPMNTEAFF
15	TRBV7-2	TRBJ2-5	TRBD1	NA	TGTGCCAGCAGCCGTGGGACAGGGAGGCAAGAGACCCAGTACTTC	CASSRGTGRQETQYF
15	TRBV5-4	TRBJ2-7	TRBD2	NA	TGTGCCAGCAGCTCCACTAGCGGGAGTAGCTACGAGCAGTACTTC	CASSSTSGSSYEQYF
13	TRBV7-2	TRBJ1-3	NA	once	TGTGCCAGCAGCTTGGCAGAAGGAAACACCATATATTTT	CASSLAEGNTIYF
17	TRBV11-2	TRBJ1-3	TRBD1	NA	TGTGCCAGCAGCTTAGATATACAGGGGGCCATTGGAAACACCATATATTTT	CASSLDIQGAIGNTIYF
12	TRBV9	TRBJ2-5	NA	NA	TGTGCCAGCAGCGTAGGTTCGGAGACCCAGTACTTC	CASSVGSETQYF
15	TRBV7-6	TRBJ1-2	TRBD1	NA	TGTGCCAGCAGCGGACCTCGGGACAGAAACTATGGCTACACCTTC	CASSGPRDRNYGYTF
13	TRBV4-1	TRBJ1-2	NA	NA	TGCGCCAGCAACCGCGGCCAAGGTTGGGCCTACACCTTC	CASNRGQGWAYTF
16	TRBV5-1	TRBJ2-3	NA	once	TGCGCCAGCAGCCTAGGCGGGGCAGTAGGCCCAGATACGCAGTATTTT	CASSLGGAVGPDTQYF
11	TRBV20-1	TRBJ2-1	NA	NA	TGCAGTGCTAGCGGGGCGGGAAGGCAGTTCTTC	CSASGAGRQFF
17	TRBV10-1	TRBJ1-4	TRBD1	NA	TGCGCCAGCAGTGAGCTCCCTACAGGGGAAGCTAATGAAAAACTGTTTTTT	CASSELPTGEANEKLFF
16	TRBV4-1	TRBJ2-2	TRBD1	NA	TGCGCCAGCAGCCGCCCGGGACAGACGAACACCGGGGAGCTGTTTTTT	CASSRPGQTNTGELFF
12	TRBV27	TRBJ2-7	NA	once	TGTGCCACCCGGACGCCTACCTACGAGCAGTACTTC	CATRTPTYEQYF
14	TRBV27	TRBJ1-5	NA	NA	TGTGCCAGCAGTTTCGGCAGGGCGATTCAGCCCCAGCATTTT	CASSFGRAIQPQHF
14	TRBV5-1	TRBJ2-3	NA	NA	TGCGCCAGCAGCCCAGTGGTGGGTACAGATACGCAGTATTTT	CASSPVVGTDTQYF